The source of this T cell receptor beta chain is a study of beta chain features in type 1 diabetes. This clone was picked up a small number of times. Its antigen is unidentified. Regarding the study as a whole: All four CD4+ subsets of Type 1 diabetes patients contained TCRB CDR3s that were moderately but significantly shorter.

Reverse transcribing all isolated RNA meant expressed TCRB transcripts were sequenced. The method was immunoSEQ multiplex PCR; TCRdb's version includes in-frame clones alone and lacks a portion of them. The sample records fewer than 110,000 clones, under 30% being singletons. This TCR came from a woman aged 18 to 35 with type 1 diabetes. Sequencing used central memory CD4+ T cells from blood.

As DNA, the CDR3 is TGTGCCAGCAGCTTCCGTTCTGACAGAGTCACAGATACGCAGTATTTT. This translates into CASSFRSDRVTDTQYF. V is TRBV7-8 and J is TRBJ2-3, with D possibly being TRBD1 (5 bases). The CDR3 length is 16 residues. CDR1 is SGHVS and CDR2 is FQNEAQ in the germline V gene. V gave up 3 bases and J gave up 2 bases, with 15 bases separating them. The whole variable domain, remainder taken from reference TRBV7-8 and TRBJ2-3, is GAGVSQSPRYKVAKRGQDVALRCDPISGHVSLFWYQQALGQGPEFLTYFQNEAQLDKSGLPSDRFFAERPEGSVSTLKIQRTQQEDSAVYLCASSFRSDRVTDTQYFGPGTRLTVL.